This T cell receptor beta chain is from a study of tumor and adjacent non-tumor tissue in lung cancer listed by TCRdb under 2018. Background for the entire study: The cohort included 12 adenocarcinoma, a couple of squamous cell carcinoma and 1 small cell lung cancer patients. The roughly 15 enrolled patients, of whom some 10 were men and 5 were women, were aged roughly 30 to 85 years and were diagnosed with TNM stage I to III disease. Sequencing generated a total of 125,075,908 productive TCRbeta reads, averaging around 4.2 million reads per sample. Bulk TCRbeta repertoires were compared between lung tumor tissue and matched distant non-tumor lung tissue obtained from more than 12 lung cancer patients. For each patient, one tumor sample and one normal lung sample were taken, giving approximately 30 paired specimens that underwent TCRbeta CDR3 sequencing.

Library prep was done by multiplex PCR. Sequencing was carried out with an Illumina HiSeq 2500. Following protocols modified from ARM-PCR, the researchers constructed TCRbeta libraries through three rounds of nested PCR with primers (Table S4). Before sequencing, PCR products of 200-500 bp were excised from the gel and purified with the QIAquick gel extraction kit. In the authors' own workflow: Trimmomatic was used to clean the reads, FLASH merged the cleaned reads into complete CDR3 sequences, and MiTCR assigned the sequences to V(D)J germline segments. Clonal diversity was computed as the inverse Simpson's index with VDJtools. Productive reads were defined as in-frame sequences without a premature stop codon. The raw public data were reprocessed by TCRdb itself: fastp quality trimming at Q25, MiXCR clonotype calling, in-frame beta chains only. Here each entry gathers all rows of one CDR3 protein and keeps the most common genes and DNA. The V and J calls follow TCRdb's processing rather than the paper's. Within this sample are about 86,000 distinct CDR3 sequences, with about 77% of them counted one time only. The ten largest clones take up 20% to 25% of the sample.

What the study reported, not specific to this receptor: With only approximately 16 patients in the cohort, the authors noted that larger samples and more detailed clinical data are needed. Peripheral blood was not sequenced, so blood TCRbeta repertoires in these lung cancer patients were not examined. Significantly higher TCR diversity was found in younger patients, and higher tumor TCR diversity was associated with shorter overall and disease-free survival. Significantly higher TCR diversity (inverse Simpson) was observed in tumor tissue than in normal lung tissue (around 450 vs 150, P = 0.0075, Mann-Whitney U test). The top 100 clones made up a significantly larger cumulative share of the repertoire in normal lung than in tumor tissue. Neither the sequencing platform nor unique molecular identifiers are named or mentioned anywhere in the methods.

The CDR3 spans 15 residues, from the cysteine through the phenylalanine. Only the CDR3 DNA stays, 45 bases, in frame from base 1. V and J are truncated by 9 bases and 5 bases respectively, leaving an intervening sequence of 18 bases. CDR1 and CDR2 were assigned from the germline V gene as KGHDR and SFDVKD. Regarding this clonotype: What this receptor recognizes is not known. Base qualities are not provided; no much larger clone lies one nucleotide away.

Bulk unsorted tissue served as the source for RNA extraction, and RNA quality was assessed using a NanoDrop ND-1000 and an Agilent 2100. For the normal lung samples, distant non-tumor tissue was collected more than 3 cm away from the tumor edge. The donors were newly diagnosed lung cancer patients admitted for thoracic surgery in China from August to November 2014 who had not received prior chemotherapy. The study excluded patients who had received radiotherapy or chemotherapy before or who had another cancer at the same time. Pieces of surgical tissue measuring about 1-2.1 cm3 were kept in RNAlater solution and stored at -80 degrees C until use.

The sample comprised distant non-tumor lung tissue. Here the chain combines TRBV24-1 and TRBJ2-2, with no reliable assignment of the D segment. The clonotype comes from a woman aged 45-60 years with non-small cell lung cancer. The base sequence is TGTGCCACCTGTGTTTTGCTGTTAGGGACCGGGGAGCTGTTTTTT. This is translated as CATCVLLLGTGELFF.